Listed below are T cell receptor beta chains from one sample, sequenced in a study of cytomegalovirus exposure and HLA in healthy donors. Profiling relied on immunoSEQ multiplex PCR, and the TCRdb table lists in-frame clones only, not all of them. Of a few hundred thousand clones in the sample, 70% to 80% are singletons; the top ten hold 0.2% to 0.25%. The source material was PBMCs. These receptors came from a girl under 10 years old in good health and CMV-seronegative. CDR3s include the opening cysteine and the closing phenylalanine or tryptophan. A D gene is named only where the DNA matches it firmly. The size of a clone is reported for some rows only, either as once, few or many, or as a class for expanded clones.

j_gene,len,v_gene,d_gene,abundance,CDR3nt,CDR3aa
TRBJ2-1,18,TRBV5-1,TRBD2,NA,TGCGCCAGCAGCTTGGGAGCGGGGGGCCGAAGCTCCTACAATGAGCAGTTCTTC,CASSLGAGGRSSYNEQFF
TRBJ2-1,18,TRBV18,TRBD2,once,TGTGCCAGCTCACAATTCACTCTCTCCAGCGGGAGCCGTGATGAGCAGTTCTTC,CASSQFTLSSGSRDEQFF
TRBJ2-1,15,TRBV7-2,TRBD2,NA,TGTGCCAGCAGCCCTTGGACTAGCGGGGAGAATGAGCAGTTCTTC,CASSPWTSGENEQFF
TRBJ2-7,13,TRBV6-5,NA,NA,TGTGCCAGCAGTCCCGGAGGCTCCTACGAGCAGTACTTC,CASSPGGSYEQYF
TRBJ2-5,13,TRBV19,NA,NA,TGTGCCAGTCGGAGGGCCCGGGGAGAGACCCAGTACTTC,CASRRARGETQYF
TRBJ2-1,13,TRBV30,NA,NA,TGTGCCTGGACCCGGCAGGGATCAGGTGAGCAGTTCTTC,CAWTRQGSGEQFF
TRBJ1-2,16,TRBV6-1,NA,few,TGTGCCAGCAGTGAAGTCGGCAGGGCAAGAGACTATGGCTACACCTTC,CASSEVGRARDYGYTF
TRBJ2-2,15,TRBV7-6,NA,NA,TGTGCCAGCAGCCCCACGACGGGACAAACCGGGGAGCTGTTTTTT,CASSPTTGQTGELFF
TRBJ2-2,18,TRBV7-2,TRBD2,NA,TGTGCCAGCAGCTTATCCGGACTAGCGGGGGGGCCGGACGGGGAGCTGTTTTTT,CASSLSGLAGGPDGELFF
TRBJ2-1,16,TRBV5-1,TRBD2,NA,TGCGCCAGCAGCTTGGGGGGGACTAGCGGGGCAAGTGAGCAGTTCTTC,CASSLGGTSGASEQFF
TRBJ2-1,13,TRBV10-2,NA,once,TGCGCCAGCTCTAGAGGTTTTGGAAATGAGCAGTTCTTC,CASSRGFGNEQFF
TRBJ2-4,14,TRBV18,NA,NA,TGTGCCAGCTCACCAGATCGGGGTGAAAACATTCAGTACTTC,CASSPDRGENIQYF
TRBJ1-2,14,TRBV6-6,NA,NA,TGTGCCAGCAGTTATGGGCAGGGAGGAAATGGCTACACCTTC,CASSYGQGGNGYTF
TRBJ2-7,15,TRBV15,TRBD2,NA,TGTGCCACCAGCACGACTAGCGGGGGAAGCGACGAGCAGTACTTC,CATSTTSGGSDEQYF
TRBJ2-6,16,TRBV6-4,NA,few,TGTGCCAGCAGTGACTTAGGGGGCTCTGGGGCCAACGTCCTGACTTTC,CASSDLGGSGANVLTF
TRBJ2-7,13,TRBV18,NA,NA,TGTGCCAGCTCACCACCATCACACCCCGAGCAGTACTTC,CASSPPSHPEQYF
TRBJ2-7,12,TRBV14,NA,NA,TGTGCCAGCAGCCAAATCGCTGGCGGGCAGTACTTC,CASSQIAGGQYF
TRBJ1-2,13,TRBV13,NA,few,TGTGCCAGCAGCTTCGCAACTCAGGGCAGCTACACCTTC,CASSFATQGSYTF
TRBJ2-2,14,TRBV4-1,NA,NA,TGCGCCAGCAGCCAAGGACCGACGAGGAAGGAGCTGTTTTTT,CASSQGPTRKELFF
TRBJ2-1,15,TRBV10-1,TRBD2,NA,TGCGCCAGCAGTCAGGGACTAGCGCAAGTCAATGAGCAGTTCTTC,CASSQGLAQVNEQFF
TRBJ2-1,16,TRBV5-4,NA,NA,TGTGCCAGCAGTGCAGCTAGCGAACGGTCCTACAATGAGCAGTTCTTC,CASSAASERSYNEQFF
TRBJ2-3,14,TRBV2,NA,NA,TGTGCCAGCAGCGGACAGACTAGCACAGATACGCAGTATTTT,CASSGQTSTDTQYF
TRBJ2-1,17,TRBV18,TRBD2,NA,TGTGCCAGCTCACCGGGACTAGCGGGAGTTGGGTACAATGAGCAGTTCTTC,CASSPGLAGVGYNEQFF
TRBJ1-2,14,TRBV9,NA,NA,TGTGCCAGCAGCGTACAGGGGTCGGGCTATGGCTACACCTTC,CASSVQGSGYGYTF
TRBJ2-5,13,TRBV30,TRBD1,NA,TGTGCCTGGAGCCCAGGGGGATGGGAGACCCAGTACTTC,CAWSPGGWETQYF
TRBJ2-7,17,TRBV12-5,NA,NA,TGTGCTAGTGGTTTGGAAACCCATCCGACACGAATCTACGAGCAGTACTTC,CASGLETHPTRIYEQYF
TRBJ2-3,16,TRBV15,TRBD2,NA,TGTGCCACCAGCAGAGAGAAGACTAGCGGGAGTAATACGCAGTATTTT,CATSREKTSGSNTQYF
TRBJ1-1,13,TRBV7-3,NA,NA,TGTGCCAGCAGCTTACAGGGGAGCACTGAAGCTTTCTTT,CASSLQGSTEAFF
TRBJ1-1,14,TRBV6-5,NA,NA,TGTGCCAGCAGTCCACAGATTATGAACACTGAAGCTTTCTTT,CASSPQIMNTEAFF
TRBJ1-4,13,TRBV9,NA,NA,TGTGCCAGCAGCGGACAGCTAAATGAAAAACTGTTTTTT,CASSGQLNEKLFF
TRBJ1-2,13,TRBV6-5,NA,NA,TGTGCCAGCAGCAAGGGGGGGATCTATGGCTACACCTTC,CASSKGGIYGYTF
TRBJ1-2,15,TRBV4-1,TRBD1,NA,TGCGCCAGCAGCCAAGTGGGACAGGGGGCCTATGGCTACACCTTC,CASSQVGQGAYGYTF
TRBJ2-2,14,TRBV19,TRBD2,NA,TGTGCCAGTAGTATTCTGTGGGAGGGAGGGGAGCTGTTTTTT,CASSILWEGGELFF
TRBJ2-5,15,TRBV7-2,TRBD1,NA,TGTGCCAGCAGCATTTACAGGGGGCGAGGAGAGACCCAGTACTTC,CASSIYRGRGETQYF
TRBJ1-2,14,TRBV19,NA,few,TGTGCCAGTAGTATGGGCGGCAGGGCGCTGGGCTACACCTTC,CASSMGGRALGYTF